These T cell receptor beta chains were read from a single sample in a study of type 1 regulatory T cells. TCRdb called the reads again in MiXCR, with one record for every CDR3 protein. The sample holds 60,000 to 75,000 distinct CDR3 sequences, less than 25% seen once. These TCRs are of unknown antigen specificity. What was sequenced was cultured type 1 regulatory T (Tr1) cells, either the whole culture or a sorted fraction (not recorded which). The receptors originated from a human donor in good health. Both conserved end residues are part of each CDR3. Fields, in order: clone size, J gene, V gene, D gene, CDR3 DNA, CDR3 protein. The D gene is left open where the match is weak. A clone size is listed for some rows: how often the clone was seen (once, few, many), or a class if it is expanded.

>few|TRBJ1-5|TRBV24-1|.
TGTGCCACCAGTGAGGGGGACCCTGATCGTTGGCATTTT
CATSEGDPDRWHF
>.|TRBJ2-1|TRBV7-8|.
TGTGCCAGCAGCTTAGGGTCAACGGGCGTGAATGAGCAGTTCTTC
CASSLGSTGVNEQFF
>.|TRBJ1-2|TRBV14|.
TGTGCCAGCAGCCAAGTAGTGGCAGGGACCGATGGCTACACCTTC
CASSQVVAGTDGYTF
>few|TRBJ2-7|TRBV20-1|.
TGCAGTGCCTTAGTTCTCGAGCAGTACTTC
CSALVLEQYF
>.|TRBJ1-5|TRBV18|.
TGTGCCAGCTCCGTCGGGGCGAGCAATCAGCCCCAGCATTTT
CASSVGASNQPQHF
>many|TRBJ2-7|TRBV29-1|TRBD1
TGCAGCGTTATGCCCGGGACAGGGGTGTACGAGCAGTACTTC
CSVMPGTGVYEQYF
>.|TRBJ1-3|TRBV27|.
TGTGCCAGCAGTTTGAGGCAGGGGTTCGACATATATTTT
CASSLRQGFDIYF
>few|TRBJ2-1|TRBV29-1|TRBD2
TGCAGCGTTGAGTCCCGTACTAGCGGGAGGCATGAGCAGTTCTTC
CSVESRTSGRHEQFF
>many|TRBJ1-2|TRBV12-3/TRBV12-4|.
TGTGCCAGCAGTTTGTCCTATGGCTACACCTTC
CASSLSYGYTF
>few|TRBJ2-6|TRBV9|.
TGTGCCAGCAGTCGAGGGGGAGGTTCCTCTGGGGCCAACGTCCTGACTTTC
CASSRGGGSSGANVLTF
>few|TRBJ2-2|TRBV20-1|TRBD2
TGCAGTGCTAAGGCGGGAGGGAACACCGGGGAGCTGTTTTTT
CSAKAGGNTGELFF
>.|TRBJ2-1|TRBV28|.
TGTGCCAGCAGGAGAGCGGACTACAATGAGCAGTTCTTC
CASRRADYNEQFF
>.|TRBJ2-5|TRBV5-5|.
TGTGCCAGCAGCTTGGCCCACCCGACGAGGGGAGGGGGAGAGACCCAGTACTTC
CASSLAHPTRGGGETQYF
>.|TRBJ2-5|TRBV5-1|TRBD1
TGCGCCAGCATCCGGGACAGGGAGGGGGAGACCCAGTACTTC
CASIRDREGETQYF
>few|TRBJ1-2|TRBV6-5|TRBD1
TGTGCCACTACATGGGACAGGGGTTTCTCTGGCTACACCTTC
CATTWDRGFSGYTF
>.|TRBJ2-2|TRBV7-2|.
TGTGCCAGCAGCCCACTAGTCCGTGTCGGGGAGCTGTTTTTT
CASSPLVRVGELFF
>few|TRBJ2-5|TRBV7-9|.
TGTGCCAGCAGCTTAAACCCCGAAAGATCCCAAGAGACCCAGTACTTC
CASSLNPERSQETQYF
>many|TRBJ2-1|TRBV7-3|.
TGTGCCAGCAGCTTAAGTGGGACAAATAACAATGAGCAGTTCTTC
CASSLSGTNNNEQFF
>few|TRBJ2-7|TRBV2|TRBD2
TGTGCCAATAGCGGGACGGGCGGCGAGCAGTACTTC
CANSGTGGEQYF
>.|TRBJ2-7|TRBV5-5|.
TGTGCCAGCAGCTTGGAGGACGCTTACTACGAGCAGTACTTC
CASSLEDAYYEQYF
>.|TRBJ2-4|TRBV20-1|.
TGCAGTGCTAGTTACGTGGGCAAAAACATTCAGTACTTC
CSASYVGKNIQYF
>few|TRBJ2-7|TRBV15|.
TGTGCCACCAGCAGAGGCGGCGGGCTAGCAGGAGGTATCAAGCAGTACTTC
CATSRGGGLAGGIKQYF
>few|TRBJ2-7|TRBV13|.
TGTGCCAGCAGCTTAAGGCCGGGACAATCCTACGAGCAGTACTTC
CASSLRPGQSYEQYF
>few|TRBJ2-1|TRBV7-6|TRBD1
TGTGCCAGCAGCCTCCGGACAGGGGAAGAGCAGTTCTTC
CASSLRTGEEQFF